Below are 32 T cell receptor beta chains sequenced from a single sample in a study of T cell clonality in common variable immunodeficiency. Study-level results: Fewer deletions and N-nucleotide insertions were reportedly seen in common variable immunodeficiency TCR beta sequences.

Repertoires were generated with immunoSEQ multiplex PCR, while TCRdb's copy carries only in-frame clones and drops some. The sample has about 19,000 clones, none seen only once. Their specific antigens are unknown. Sequenced input: peripheral blood mononuclear cells. The source of these receptors is a human donor with common variable immunodeficiency.

This clone has just a few counts. The read comes to an end 3 residues before the CDR3 does, leaving the germline J gene to fill in the end. The genes are TRBV30 and TRBJ2-5, with 8 bases fitting TRBD2. Looked up from germline, CDR1 is GTSNPN and CDR2 is SVGIG (reference sequence). Germline trimming cut 3 bases from V and 1 base from J; bases unmatched to any gene: 7. The CDR3 runs to 15 residues. The CDR3 spells CAWSLSGGFQETQYF. The sequenced CDR3 bases are TGTGCCTGGAGCCTGAGCGGGGGCTTCCAAGAGACC. The entire variable domain, with the rest obtained from reference TRBV30 and TRBJ2-5, is as follows: SQTIHQWPATLVQPVGSPLSLECTVEGTSNPNLYWYRQAAGRGLQLLFYSVGIGQISSEVPQNLSASRPQDRQFILSSKKLLLSDSGFYLCAWSLSGGFQETQYFGPGTRLLVL.

With respect to this clone: The CDR3 end falls 3 residues outside the read, so it is completed with the germline J gene. J is TRBJ1-1 and V is TRBV2; unclear D gene. The CDR3 runs to 14 residues. Trimming took off 4 bases at V and 0 bases at J, with 9 bases between the two ends. Germline CDR1 reads SNHLY; CDR2 reads FYNNEI. The CDR3 spells CASSVLDLNTEAFF. CDR3 DNA, as far as it was read: TGTGCCAGCAGTGTGTTAGACTTGAACACTGAA.

A remark on this clone: The CDR3 extends 3 residues past the end of the read, so its final part is completed from the germline J gene. The chain uses TRBV7-2 and TRBJ2-5; TRBD2 agrees at 7 bases. The germline V gene encodes CDR1 SGHTA and CDR2 FQGNSA. Trimming at V came to 5 bases and at J to 1 base, leaving 1 base not matched to a gene. The CDR3 totals 13 residues. CDR3 in amino acids: CASSGGVQETQYF. The covered CDR3 bases are TGTGCCAGCAGCGGGGGGGTCCAAGAGACC.

This clone was observed many times. The read halts 3 residues ahead of the CDR3 end, with the missing end drawn from the germline J gene. This chain links TRBV7-4 with TRBJ1-3; 8 bases agree with TRBD1. Trimming cost V 3 bases and J 8 bases; bases outside gene matches: 9. There are 15 residues in the CDR3. Germline V gene sequence: CDR1 SGHVT, CDR2 SQSDAQ. The DNA read from the CDR3 is TGTGCCAGCAGCTTGATGGACAGGGAGTGGGACACC. Translated, it gives CASSLMDREWDT. The whole CDR3 is CASSLMDREWDTIYF.

Only a few counts were recorded for this clone. CDR3 DNA, as far as it was read: TGTGCCAGCAGTTCTACTCTAGCCCTCCAAGAGACC. Residues: CASSSTLALQET. The full-length CDR3 reads as CASSSTLALQETQYF. This chain uses TRBV6-2 or TRBV6-3 with TRBJ2-5; tentative D call: TRBD2 (5 bases). Read data end 3 residues before the CDR3 end; the end is taken from the germline J gene. This CDR3 is 15 amino acids long. Trimming removed 4 bases from V and 1 base from J, with 13 bases in between. The germline V gene encodes CDR1 MNHEY and CDR2 SVGEGT.

This clone was observed a handful of times. The observed sequence ends 3 residues before the CDR3 terminus, with the missing tail filled in from the germline J gene. V usage is TRBV7-8 and J usage is TRBJ2-7; D perhaps matches TRBD1 (6 bases). The CDR3 runs to 14 residues. The V end was cut by 4 bases, the J end by 2 bases, with 12 bases between. The germline CDR1 and CDR2 sequences are SGHVS and FQNEAQ. The CDR3 bases that were read are TGTGCCAGCAGCTACGCCGGGGACACCTACGAG. Its protein product is CASSYAGDTYE. In full, the CDR3 is CASSYAGDTYEQYF.

This clone occurred many times. The CDR3 end is not reached by the read, which stops 3 residues before it; the germline J gene fills it in. The chain carries TRBV7-2 and TRBJ2-7; tentative D call: TRBD2 (5 bases). Trimming took off 1 base at V and 2 bases at J, with 9 bases between the two ends. Germline V gene lookup returns CDR1 SGHTA and CDR2 FQGNSA. There are 14 residues in the CDR3. The CDR3: CASSLGSGPYEQYF. Partial CDR3 DNA: TGTGCCAGCAGCTTAGGAAGCGGACCCTACGAG.

Concerning this clone: Read coverage stops 3 residues before the CDR3 terminus; the germline J gene supplies the remainder. The chain links TRBV20-1 to TRBJ1-4; D is possibly TRBD1 (6 bases). This CDR3 region has 15 residues. The V gene's germline CDR1 is DFQATT and CDR2 SNEGSKA (reference sequence). Trimming left V 0 bases short and J 7 bases short, with 15 bases between. The part of the CDR3 DNA that was read is TGCAGTGCTAGAGATGCGCTACAGGGTGGTGAAAAA. It encodes CSARDALQGGEK. The whole CDR3 is CSARDALQGGEKLFF.

This clone appeared a few times. The CDR3 reads CASRTPAGTGDIDTQYF. The CDR3 bases that were read are TGTGCCAGCCGGACCCCCGCCGGGACAGGGGACATAGATACG. J is TRBJ2-3 and V is TRBV6-2 or TRBV6-3, with 10 bases that match TRBD1. The read terminates 3 residues ahead of where the CDR3 ends, so the germline J gene completes it. Per the germline V gene, CDR1 is MNHEY and CDR2 is SVGEGT. CDR3 length equals 17 residues. Trimming took 8 bases from V and 5 from J; bases not matched to a gene: 16.

This clone was found many times. The read ends 3 residues early relative to the CDR3; the germline J gene fills the gap. This chain uses TRBV7-3 with TRBJ2-3; 12 nucleotides line up with TRBD2. V shed 1 base and J 5 bases; nucleotides not matched to a gene: 10. Looked up from germline, CDR1 is SGHTA and CDR2 is FQGTGA. The CDR3 is 18 amino acids. The sequenced part of the CDR3 DNA is TGTGCCAGCAGCTTAATGCCGGCTAGCGGGGGGGCAGGAGATACG. The encoded protein is CASSLMPASGGAGDT. The whole CDR3 protein reads CASSLMPASGGAGDTQYF.

This clone was picked up many times. The read terminates 3 residues ahead of where the CDR3 ends, so the germline J gene completes it. The genes are TRBV2 and TRBJ2-2; D unclear. With 8 bases removed from V and 6 bases from J, the gap between germline ends came to 7 bases. This CDR3 is built from 11 residues. The germline V gene has CDR1 SNHLY and CDR2 FYNNEI. The CDR3 bases that were read are TGTGCCAGCGGGCCGGCCGGGGAG. Translating it yields CASGPAGE. The full-length CDR3 reads as CASGPAGELFF. Combining the CDR3 with reference TRBV2 and TRBJ2-2 gives the whole variable domain EPEVTQTPSHQVTQMGQEVILRCVPISNHLYFYWYRQILGQKVEFLVSFYNNEISEKSEIFDDQFSVERPDGSNFTLKIRSTKLEDSAMYFCASGPAGELFFGEGSRLTVL.

This clone was seen a few times. The CDR3 is cut off 3 residues early in the read; its end comes from the germline J gene. The chain links TRBV5-1 to TRBJ2-3, with D maybe TRBD2 (7 bases). Germline V gene lookup returns CDR1 SGHRS and CDR2 YFSETQ. The CDR3 consists of 14 residues. Trimming left V 7 bases short and J 4 bases short, with 16 bases between. The DNA read from the CDR3 is TGCGCCAGCTCCAAGGGAGGGGGGGCAGATACG. Translated, it gives CASSKGGGADT. In full, the CDR3 is CASSKGGGADTQYF.

This clone was observed at least ten times. The read is 3 residues too short to cover the CDR3 end, so that end is filled in from the germline J gene. The chain employs TRBV20-1 and TRBJ2-3; TRBD2 matches at 14 bases. The CDR3 totals 16 residues. Germline V gives CDR1 DFQATT, CDR2 SNEGSKA (reference sequence). Trimming removed 1 base from V and 2 bases from J; junction bases left unmatched: 2. Incomplete CDR3 DNA: TGCAGTGCTAGAGGGACTAGCGGGGGGTCCACAGATACG. Protein: CSARGTSGGSTDT. The entire CDR3 is CSARGTSGGSTDTQYF.

As for this clone: Read coverage stops 3 residues before the CDR3 terminus; the germline J gene supplies the remainder. The gene calls are TRBV7-2 and TRBJ1-2, with a tentative D call TRBD1 (6 bases). The CDR3 has 11 amino acids. Trimming removed 7 bases from V and 7 bases from J, with 10 bases in between. Germline V gene lookup returns CDR1 SGHTA and CDR2 FQGNSA. The CDR3 bases that were read are TGTGCCAGCATACAGGGCTCTGGC. Translating gives CASIQGSG. The complete CDR3 protein is CASIQGSGYTF.

In regard to this clone: The sequence runs out 3 residues before the end of the CDR3; the remainder is reconstructed from the germline J gene. This chain links TRBV7-6 with TRBJ2-7; D is unclear. Germline values: CDR1 SGHVS, CDR2 FNYEAQ. The CDR3 consists of 13 residues. V was pared by 8 bases and J by 3 bases, with 14 bases between. Incomplete CDR3 DNA: TGTGCCAGCGGTTCGCGGCAAGGCTACGAG. Translation: CASGSRQGYE. From start to end, the CDR3 is CASGSRQGYEQYF.

This clone appeared many times. The CDR3 spells CASSKSRDRSYEQYF. Partial CDR3 DNA: TGTGCCAGCAGTAAAAGCCGGGACAGATCCTACGAG. The chain joins TRBV7-8 to TRBJ2-7; 7 bases align to TRBD1. The DNA ends 3 residues before the CDR3 does, and the rest of the CDR3 is filled in from the germline J gene. The V gene end was trimmed by 6 bases and the J gene end by 1 base; junction bases not matched to a gene: 9. CDR1 is SGHVS, CDR2 FQNEAQ, per germline. The CDR3 has 15 amino acids.

There are many counts of this clone. Coverage ceases 3 residues before the CDR3 finishes, and the germline J gene fills in the end. V is TRBV6-2 or TRBV6-3 and J is TRBJ2-7, with 11 nucleotides matching TRBD2. The CDR3 consists of 14 residues. The germline V gene encodes CDR1 MNHEY and CDR2 SVGEGT. The V gene end was trimmed by 7 bases and the J gene end by 3 bases; junction bases not matched to a gene: 5. The part of the CDR3 DNA that was read is TGTGCCAGCACCAGGACTAGCGGGTACTACGAG. Translation gives CASTRTSGYYE. The CDR3 in its entirety is CASTRTSGYYEQYF.

The sample holds many counts of this clone. The CDR3 goes on 3 residues after the read ends, and that part is filled in from the germline J gene. The chain combines TRBV19 with TRBJ1-1; D might be TRBD1 (6 bases). This CDR3 comprises 13 residues. Germline V gives CDR1 LNHDA, CDR2 SQIVND (reference sequence). Trimming pared 5 bases from V and 6 bases from J, leaving 13 bases between. The CDR3 loop is CASSAREGAEAFF. The sequenced part of the CDR3 DNA is TGTGCCAGTAGTGCCCGTGAGGGGGCTGAA.

This clone was found many times. Coverage ceases 3 residues before the CDR3 finishes, and the germline J gene fills in the end. The V gene is TRBV5-1, the J gene TRBJ2-7, with TRBD1 identical over 9 bases. Looked up from germline, CDR1 is SGHRS and CDR2 is YFSETQ. With 4 bases clipped from V and 3 bases from J, the junction kept 11 bases outside the gene matches. The CDR3 is 16 residues long. This chain's CDR3 is CASSPNPGQGRYEQYF. The CDR3 bases that were read are TGCGCCAGCAGCCCGAACCCGGGACAGGGTCGCTACGAG.

This clone counts as medium-sized. The CDR3 is cut off 3 residues early in the read; its end comes from the germline J gene. The rearrangement joins TRBV2 to TRBJ2-3; 7 nucleotides line up with TRBD1. Per the germline V gene, CDR1 is SNHLY and CDR2 is FYNNEI. The CDR3 totals 14 residues. The J segment lost 2 bases and the V segment lost 6 bases, leaving 5 bases of the junction unmatched. The CDR3 loop reads CASRSGTDTDTQYF. The CDR3 bases that were read are TGTGCCAGCAGGTCCGGGACAGACACAGATACG.

In the case of this clone: From the germline J gene comes the end of the CDR3, since the read stops 3 residues before it. The V and J genes are TRBV6-1 and TRBJ1-5; 10 bases line up with TRBD1. The CDR3 length is 16 residues. Trimming at V came to 3 bases and at J to 3 bases, leaving 5 bases not matched to a gene. From germline, CDR1 is MNHNS and CDR2 SASEGT. CDR3 bases read: TGTGCCAGCAGTGATTTAGGACAGGGGGTCAATCAGCCC. Translated, it gives CASSDLGQGVNQP. The entire CDR3 sequence reads CASSDLGQGVNQPQHF.

Ten or more counts support this clone. From the germline J gene comes the end of the CDR3, since the read stops 3 residues before it. The chain links TRBV19 to TRBJ1-2, with D possibly matching TRBD1 (6 bases). Trimming pared 4 bases from V and 7 bases from J, leaving 13 bases between. Germline loops: CDR1 LNHDA, CDR2 SQIVND (reference sequence). CDR3 length: 13 amino acids. The CDR3 DNA, read in part, is TGTGCCAGTAGTAAACTTACAGGGACTGGC. This translates into CASSKLTGTG. The whole CDR3 protein reads CASSKLTGTGYTF.

This clone has a count of ten or more. The read ends 3 residues shy of where the CDR3 ends; the end is completed using the germline J gene. This chain connects TRBV11-2 to TRBJ2-5; D ambiguous. Germline-derived CDR1 and CDR2 are SGHAT and FQNNGV. V was pared by 1 base and J by 0 bases, with 9 bases between. The CDR3 runs 15 residues. Partial CDR3 DNA: TGTGCCAGCAGCTTAGGGTACAGCAACCAAGAGACC. It is translated as CASSLGYSNQET. The CDR3 in its entirety is CASSLGYSNQETQYF.

Of note for this clone: The junction departs from germline at one end; a sequencing error may be responsible. Read sequence stops 3 residues before the CDR3 end, and the germline J gene provides the missing end. This sequence joins TRBV5-1 and TRBJ2-7, with 11 bases matching TRBD1. The CDR3 has 15 residues. Germline V gives CDR1 SGHRS, CDR2 YFSETQ. CDR3 DNA (partial): TGCGCCAGCAGTTTGGGACAGGGGGATTACTACGAG. Protein sequence: CASSLGQGDYYE. The complete CDR3 reads CASSLGQGDYYEQYF.

There are a few counts of this clone. The read falls 3 residues short of the CDR3 end, and the missing part is taken from the germline J gene. This chain links TRBV6-2 or TRBV6-3 with TRBJ1-4; D call uncertain. CDR3 length: 13 residues. Germline V gives CDR1 MNHEY, CDR2 SVGEGT. V dropped 7 bases and J dropped 6 bases, with 12 bases sitting between them. CDR3: CASTPVADEKLFF. The covered CDR3 bases are TGTGCCAGCACACCGGTAGCCGATGAAAAA.

This clone was seen repeatedly, ten times or more. The CDR3 goes on 3 residues after the read ends, and that part is filled in from the germline J gene. The rearrangement links TRBV30 to TRBJ2-2; the match to TRBD2 covers 11 bases. This CDR3 region has 15 residues. Germline V gene data show CDR1 as GTSNPN and CDR2 as SVGIG (reference sequence). After removal of 0 bases from V and 7 bases from J, the junction contained 4 bases not matched to a gene. CDR3 DNA, as far as it was read: TGTGCCTGGAGTGTAATAGCGGGGGGGCACGGGGAG. Protein sequence: CAWSVIAGGHGE. In full, the CDR3 is CAWSVIAGGHGELFF.

This clone was counted ten times or more. The sequence runs out 3 residues before the end of the CDR3; the remainder is reconstructed from the germline J gene. This chain links TRBV5-1 with TRBJ2-7, with 7 bases that match TRBD1. Germline lookup yields CDR1 SGHRS and CDR2 YFSETQ. V was clipped by 1 base and J by 2 bases; unmatched bases: 0. The CDR3 is 13 amino acids. The CDR3 spells CASSLTGAYEQYF. The sequenced part of the CDR3 DNA is TGCGCCAGCAGCTTGACAGGGGCCTACGAG.

A remark on this clone: The read ends 3 residues early relative to the CDR3; the germline J gene fills the gap. The genes are TRBV19 and TRBJ2-7; 9 positions agree with TRBD1. CDR1 and CDR2 (germline): LNHDA, SQIVND (reference sequence). This CDR3 has 14 residues. The V and J ends lost 7 bases and 0 bases, in that order; junction bases with no gene match: 4. The part of the CDR3 DNA that was read is TGTGCCAGTACCCTGACAGGGGGCTCCTACGAG. It is translated as CASTLTGGSYE. The whole CDR3 protein is CASTLTGGSYEQYF.

This clone has ten or more counts. The read gets to within 3 residues of the CDR3 end, and the germline J gene fills in the rest. The rearrangement joins TRBV5-4 to TRBJ2-3; 7 nucleotides agree with TRBD2. This CDR3 is built from 13 residues. The germline V gene encodes CDR1 SGHNT and CDR2 YYREEE (reference sequence). J gave up 5 bases and V 4 bases, and 4 bases lay outside the gene matches. The covered CDR3 bases are TGTGCCAGCAGCCGACTAGCAGGAGATACG. Encoded protein: CASSRLAGDT. The CDR3 in its entirety is CASSRLAGDTQYF.

Of note for this clone: The read gets to within 3 residues of the CDR3 end, and the germline J gene fills in the rest. This chain joins TRBV5-6 and TRBJ1-2; 9 nucleotides line up with TRBD1. The CDR3 loop spans 13 amino acids. The V and J ends lost 2 bases and 5 bases, in that order; junction bases with no gene match: 1. Germline V gene sequence: CDR1 SGHDT, CDR2 YYEEEE. The CDR3 loop is CASSLGTGYGYTF. CDR3 DNA, as far as it was read: TGTGCCAGCAGCTTAGGGACAGGGTATGGC.

In regard to this clone: The read ends 3 residues shy of where the CDR3 ends; the end is completed using the germline J gene. The chain recombines TRBV29-1 with TRBJ1-5; possibly TRBD1 for D (6 bases). Germline loops: CDR1 SQVTM, CDR2 ANQGSEA. Trimming took 4 bases from V and 5 from J, leaving 15 bases between them. The CDR3 runs 14 residues. CDR3 protein: CSVAVGAGDQPQHF. The sequenced part of the CDR3 DNA is TGCAGCGTTGCGGTGGGGGCGGGGGATCAGCCC.

This clone was seen only a few times. Sequencing ends 3 residues short of the CDR3 end; the germline J gene provides the rest. The V and J genes are TRBV7-2 and TRBJ2-7, with 10 bases identical to TRBD2. The length of the CDR3 is 15 residues. Germline lookup yields CDR1 SGHTA and CDR2 FQGNSA. V shed 4 bases and J 2 bases; nucleotides not matched to a gene: 5. The DNA read from the CDR3 is TGTGCCAGCAGCTCTAGCGGGGGCCCGCCCTACGAG. Its protein product is CASSSSGGPPYE. In full, the CDR3 reads CASSSSGGPPYEQYF.